This T cell receptor (beta chain) originates from a study of OX40 agonist ivuxolimab in advanced cancers. Overall study context: Patient treatment consisted of intravenous ivuxolimab administration every 2 weeks at 0.01 to 10 mg/kg.

CDR1 is LGHNA and CDR2 is YSLEER in the germline V gene. The CDR3 runs to 12 residues. V was clipped by 6 bases and J by 0 bases, with 5 bases between them. Patients had blood sampled at baseline and again on cycle 4 day 1 and cycle 7 day 1. The protocol was immunoSEQ multiplex PCR, while the TCRdb copy is restricted to in-frame clones and leaves out a portion. The data show 70,000 to 75,000 clones, around 87% seen once. The chain is built from TRBV4-3 and TRBJ1-1, with no clear D. The clonotype comes from an adult with an advanced solid tumor such as melanoma, head and neck, liver or kidney cancer. Specimen: CD4+ or CD8+ T cells sorted from blood, collected in a trial of the OX40 agonist ivuxolimab. CDR3 in amino acids: CASSGLNTEAFF. CDR3 nucleotide sequence: TGCGCCAGCAGTGGCTTGAACACTGAAGCTTTCTTT.